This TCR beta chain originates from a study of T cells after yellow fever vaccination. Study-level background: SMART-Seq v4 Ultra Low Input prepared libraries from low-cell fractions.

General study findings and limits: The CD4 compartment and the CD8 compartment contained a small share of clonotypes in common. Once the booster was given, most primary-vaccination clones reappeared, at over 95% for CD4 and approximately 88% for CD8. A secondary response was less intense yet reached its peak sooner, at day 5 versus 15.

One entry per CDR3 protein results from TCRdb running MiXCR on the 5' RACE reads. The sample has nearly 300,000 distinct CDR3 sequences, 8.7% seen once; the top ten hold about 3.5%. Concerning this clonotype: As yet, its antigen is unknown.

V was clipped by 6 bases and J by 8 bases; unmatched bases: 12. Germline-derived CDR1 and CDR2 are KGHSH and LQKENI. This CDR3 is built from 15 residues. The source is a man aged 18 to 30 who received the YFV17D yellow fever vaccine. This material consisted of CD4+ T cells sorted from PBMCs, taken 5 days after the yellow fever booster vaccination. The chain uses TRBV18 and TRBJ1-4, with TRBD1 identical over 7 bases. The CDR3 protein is CASSLLGQRPEKLFF. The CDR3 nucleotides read TGTGCCAGCTCTCTCCTGGGACAGCGACCGGAAAAACTGTTTTTT.